The rows below give T cell receptor beta chains drawn from one sample of a study of cytomegalovirus exposure and HLA in healthy donors. Generated by immunoSEQ multiplex PCR, the TCRdb table keeps only in-frame clones and is missing some. The sample holds around 170,000 clones; 80% to 85% are singletons and the top ten take 6.3%. Material: PBMCs. These receptors originate from a man between 40 and 49 years old in good health and CMV-seropositive. CDR3s include the opening cysteine and the closing phenylalanine or tryptophan. D genes are given only for firm matches. Expanded clones get a size class; other rows say once, few or many, or leave the size out.

v_gene: TRBV29-1; j_gene: TRBJ1-4; abundance: NA; d_gene: NA; CDR3aa: CSVTGDGGTNEKLFF; CDR3nt: TGCAGCGTAACAGGCGACGGGGGGACTAATGAAAAACTGTTTTTT
v_gene: TRBV19; j_gene: TRBJ2-1; abundance: few; d_gene: NA; CDR3aa: CASSIVPVSYNEQFF; CDR3nt: TGTGCCAGTAGTATAGTCCCAGTCTCCTACAATGAGCAGTTCTTC
v_gene: TRBV29-1; j_gene: TRBJ2-7; abundance: NA; d_gene: TRBD1; CDR3aa: CSVGGRDSYEQYF; CDR3nt: TGCAGCGTGGGTGGACGGGACAGCTACGAGCAGTACTTC
v_gene: TRBV11-2; j_gene: TRBJ2-7; abundance: once; d_gene: TRBD2; CDR3aa: CASSIAGGYYEQYF; CDR3nt: TGTGCCAGCAGCATAGCGGGGGGGTACTACGAGCAGTACTTC
v_gene: TRBV7-2; j_gene: TRBJ2-1; abundance: NA; d_gene: TRBD1; CDR3aa: CASSLHRGYNEQFF; CDR3nt: TGTGCCAGCAGCTTACACAGGGGCTACAATGAGCAGTTCTTC
v_gene: TRBV4-2; j_gene: TRBJ2-4; abundance: NA; d_gene: TRBD2; CDR3aa: CASSQGWRGGKNIQYF; CDR3nt: TGTGCCAGCAGCCAGGGTTGGCGGGGGGGCAAAAACATTCAGTACTTC
v_gene: TRBV25-1; j_gene: TRBJ2-7; abundance: NA; d_gene: NA; CDR3aa: CASSERRSSYEQYF; CDR3nt: TGTGCCAGCAGTGAACGAAGGAGCTCCTACGAGCAGTACTTC
v_gene: TRBV5-1; j_gene: TRBJ2-5; abundance: NA; d_gene: TRBD1; CDR3aa: CASGLTGVETQYF; CDR3nt: TGCGCCAGTGGATTGACAGGGGTGGAGACCCAGTACTTC
v_gene: TRBV6-5; j_gene: TRBJ1-5; abundance: NA; d_gene: NA; CDR3aa: CASSILGGQPQHF; CDR3nt: TGTGCCAGCAGCATTTTGGGGGGACAGCCCCAGCATTTT
v_gene: TRBV5-1; j_gene: TRBJ2-7; abundance: NA; d_gene: TRBD1; CDR3aa: CASSLYRGNSYEQYF; CDR3nt: TGCGCCAGCAGCTTGTACAGGGGAAATTCCTACGAGCAGTACTTC
v_gene: TRBV18; j_gene: TRBJ2-7; abundance: NA; d_gene: NA; CDR3aa: CASSPQEVYEQYF; CDR3nt: TGTGCCAGCTCACCACAGGAGGTCTACGAGCAGTACTTC
v_gene: TRBV9; j_gene: TRBJ1-6; abundance: NA; d_gene: TRBD1; CDR3aa: CASSTRDRFNSPLHF; CDR3nt: TGTGCCAGCAGCACCCGGGACAGGTTTAATTCACCCCTCCACTTT
v_gene: TRBV18; j_gene: TRBJ1-2; abundance: NA; d_gene: TRBD1; CDR3aa: CASSPGQGAGGYTF; CDR3nt: TGTGCCAGCTCACCTGGACAGGGGGCGGGTGGCTACACCTTC
v_gene: TRBV7-2; j_gene: TRBJ2-1; abundance: NA; d_gene: NA; CDR3aa: CASSFPGGYNEQFF; CDR3nt: TGTGCCAGCAGCTTCCCTGGCGGATACAATGAGCAGTTCTTC
v_gene: TRBV7-9; j_gene: TRBJ1-2; abundance: NA; d_gene: NA; CDR3aa: CASSFQPQGSIYGYTF; CDR3nt: TGTGCCAGCAGCTTTCAACCACAGGGTAGCATCTATGGCTACACCTTC
v_gene: TRBV19; j_gene: TRBJ2-3; abundance: NA; d_gene: TRBD2; CDR3aa: CASSRGLAGSDTQYF; CDR3nt: TGTGCCAGTAGTAGGGGACTAGCGGGGTCAGATACGCAGTATTTT
v_gene: TRBV7-9; j_gene: TRBJ1-2; abundance: once; d_gene: NA; CDR3aa: CASSLRRGYGYTF; CDR3nt: TGTGCCAGCAGCTTAAGGCGGGGCTATGGCTACACCTTC
v_gene: TRBV9; j_gene: TRBJ1-6; abundance: NA; d_gene: TRBD1; CDR3aa: CATQAGGSNSPLHF; CDR3nt: TGTGCCACCCAAGCAGGGGGCTCTAATTCACCCCTCCACTTT
v_gene: TRBV27; j_gene: TRBJ2-7; abundance: NA; d_gene: NA; CDR3aa: CASRGNPAYEQYF; CDR3nt: TGTGCCAGCCGAGGGAATCCAGCCTACGAGCAGTACTTC
v_gene: TRBV5-1; j_gene: TRBJ2-5; abundance: NA; d_gene: NA; CDR3aa: CASSLETGETQYF; CDR3nt: TGCGCCAGCAGCTTGGAAACGGGGGAGACCCAGTACTTC
v_gene: TRBV6-5; j_gene: TRBJ1-2; abundance: NA; d_gene: TRBD1; CDR3aa: CASSLTGVGSYGYTF; CDR3nt: TGTGCCAGCAGTTTGACAGGGGTAGGGTCCTATGGCTACACCTTC
v_gene: TRBV7-2; j_gene: TRBJ2-7; abundance: NA; d_gene: TRBD2; CDR3aa: CASSSRWEGEQYF; CDR3nt: TGTGCCAGCAGCTCTCGATGGGAGGGGGAGCAGTACTTC
v_gene: TRBV7-9; j_gene: TRBJ1-2; abundance: NA; d_gene: TRBD1; CDR3aa: CASRRGTPASGYTF; CDR3nt: TGTGCCAGCCGCAGGGGGACGCCGGCCAGTGGCTACACCTTC
v_gene: TRBV19; j_gene: TRBJ2-7; abundance: few; d_gene: TRBD1; CDR3aa: CASSRAGGNYEQYF; CDR3nt: TGTGCCAGTAGTAGGGCAGGGGGCAACTACGAGCAGTACTTC
v_gene: TRBV5-8; j_gene: TRBJ2-7; abundance: once; d_gene: NA; CDR3aa: CASSLPGHDEQYF; CDR3nt: TGTGCCAGCAGCTTACCGGGACACGACGAGCAGTACTTC
v_gene: TRBV7-2; j_gene: TRBJ2-5; abundance: NA; d_gene: TRBD1; CDR3aa: CASSLGTGGETQYF; CDR3nt: TGTGCCAGCAGCTTAGGGACAGGGGGCGAGACCCAGTACTTC
v_gene: TRBV30; j_gene: TRBJ2-3; abundance: NA; d_gene: TRBD1; CDR3aa: CAWSTPPGTGSTDTQYF; CDR3nt: TGTGCCTGGAGTACCCCGCCCGGGACAGGAAGCACAGATACGCAGTATTTT